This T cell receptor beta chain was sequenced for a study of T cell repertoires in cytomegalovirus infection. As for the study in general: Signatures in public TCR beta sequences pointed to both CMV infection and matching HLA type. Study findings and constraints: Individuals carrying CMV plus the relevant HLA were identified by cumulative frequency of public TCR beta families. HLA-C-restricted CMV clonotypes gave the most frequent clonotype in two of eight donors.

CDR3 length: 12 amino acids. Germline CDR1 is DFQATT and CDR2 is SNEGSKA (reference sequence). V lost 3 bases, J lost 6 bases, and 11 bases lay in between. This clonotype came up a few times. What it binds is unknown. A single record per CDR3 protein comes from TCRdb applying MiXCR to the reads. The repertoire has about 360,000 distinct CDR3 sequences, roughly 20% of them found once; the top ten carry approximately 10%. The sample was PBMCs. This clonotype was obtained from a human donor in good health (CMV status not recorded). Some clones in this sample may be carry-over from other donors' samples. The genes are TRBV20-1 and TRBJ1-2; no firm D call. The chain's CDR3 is CSASNPPNGYTF. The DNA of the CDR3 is TGCAGTGCTAGTAACCCGCCGAATGGCTACACCTTC.